These T cell receptor beta chains were read from a single sample in a study of OX40 agonist ivuxolimab in advanced cancers. Assay: immunoSEQ multiplex PCR; the TCRdb copy retains only in-frame clones and omits some. The data contain roughly 50,000 clones, approximately 90% of them singletons. This specimen consisted of CD4+ or CD8+ T cells sorted from blood, obtained in a trial of the OX40 agonist ivuxolimab. These receptors all come from an adult with an advanced solid tumor such as melanoma, head and neck, liver or kidney cancer. The CDR3 runs from the conserved cysteine through the conserved F or W. D genes are given only for firm matches. Size tells how often a clone was seen (once, few, many) or the class of an expanded clone, and some rows leave it out.

j_call clone_size d_call v_call cdr3_aa cdr3_nt
TRBJ1-5 - - TRBV6-5 CASSRGTGSNQPQHF TGTGCCAGCAGTAGGGGCACGGGGAGCAATCAGCCCCAGCATTTT
TRBJ1-1 once TRBD1 TRBV6-6 CASSTGQGEAAFF TGTGCCAGCAGTACGGGACAGGGGGAAGCAGCTTTCTTT
TRBJ2-3 - TRBD1 TRBV5-6 CASSRITGVADTQYF TGTGCCAGCAGCCGAATTACAGGGGTCGCAGATACGCAGTATTTT
TRBJ2-3 once - TRBV4-1 CASSQEGGRGYTDTQYF TGCGCCAGCAGCCAAGAGGGGGGGCGGGGATACACAGATACGCAGTATTTT
TRBJ2-7 - - TRBV5-1 CASSLLGGPTYEQYF TGCGCCAGCAGCTTGTTGGGGGGGCCTACTTACGAGCAGTACTTC
TRBJ2-1 once - TRBV19 CASSRGAIRDRSLFF TGTGCCAGTAGTAGGGGGGCTATTCGGGACCGCAGTCTGTTCTTC
TRBJ2-2 - - TRBV18 CASSPEDWGPGELFF TGTGCCAGCTCACCAGAGGACTGGGGACCCGGGGAGCTGTTTTTT
TRBJ2-3 - TRBD2 TRBV11-3 CASSGRGGDTQYF TGTGCCAGCAGCGGACGCGGGGGAGATACGCAGTATTTT
TRBJ2-7 - TRBD2 TRBV5-1 CASSLRGNYYEQYF TGCGCCAGCAGCCTGCGGGGGAACTACTACGAGCAGTACTTC
TRBJ2-7 - - TRBV6-1 CASGWGGGSYEQYF TGTGCCAGCGGATGGGGTGGTGGGAGCTACGAGCAGTACTTC
TRBJ1-5 - - TRBV6-1 CASGRGYSNQPQHF TGTGCCAGCGGTAGGGGTTATAGCAATCAGCCCCAGCATTTT
TRBJ2-1 once - TRBV18 CASSPPSGRGNEQFF TGTGCCAGCTCACCACCATCAGGACGGGGCAATGAGCAGTTCTTC
TRBJ1-2 - TRBD1 TRBV5-1 CASSYLTGGATGYTF TGCGCCAGCAGCTACTTGACAGGGGGCGCAACTGGCTACACCTTC
TRBJ2-4 - TRBD2 TRBV19 CASSIIPRTSGRNIQYF TGTGCCAGTAGTATTATCCCCCGAACTAGCGGGAGAAACATTCAGTACTTC
TRBJ2-5 once - TRBV4-1 CASSRNPMGAEKETQYF TGCGCCAGCAGCCGAAACCCCATGGGGGCCGAGAAAGAGACCCAGTACTTC
TRBJ1-6 - TRBD1 TRBV4-2 CASSSDRELGSPLHF TGTGCCAGCAGCTCGGACAGGGAACTAGGTTCACCCCTCCACTTT
TRBJ1-2 - TRBD1 TRBV7-3 CASSSSGTGLYGYTF TGTGCCAGCAGCTCTTCCGGGACAGGCCTATATGGCTACACCTTC
TRBJ2-4 - TRBD1 TRBV4-1 CARDPLGTGSENIQYF TGCGCCAGAGACCCTCTAGGGACAGGGAGTGAGAACATTCAGTACTTC
TRBJ1-2 - - TRBV23-1 CASSLNGYTF TGCGCCAGCAGTCTGAACGGCTACACCTTC
TRBJ1-4 - TRBD1 TRBV27 CASSSLDRAGEKLFF TGTGCCAGCAGTTCCCTAGACAGGGCAGGCGAAAAACTGTTTTTT
TRBJ2-1 once - TRBV7-9 CASSLGGGGNEQFF TGTGCCAGCAGCTTAGGAGGAGGGGGCAATGAGCAGTTCTTC
TRBJ2-2 once - TRBV5-1 CASSLVPGGRAGELFF TGCGCCAGCAGCTTGGTACCTGGGGGAAGGGCCGGGGAGCTGTTTTTT
TRBJ1-5 - - TRBV7-2 CASSLVGNQPQHF TGTGCCAGCAGCTTAGTGGGGAATCAGCCCCAGCATTTT
TRBJ1-5 - - TRBV6-6 CASSYSRSQPQHF TGTGCCAGCAGTTACTCGAGGTCTCAGCCCCAGCATTTT
TRBJ1-1 - - TRBV5-4 CASSLVGRADTEAFF TGTGCCAGCAGCTTGGTGGGCAGGGCGGACACTGAAGCTTTCTTT
TRBJ1-5 - - TRBV2 CASSLTGGQPQHF TGTGCCAGCAGTTTGACAGGAGGGCAGCCCCAGCATTTT
TRBJ2-7 few - TRBV5-6 CASSLLGWGSLYEQYF TGTGCCAGCAGCCTCCTCGGTTGGGGATCCCTCTACGAGCAGTACTTC
TRBJ1-4 - - TRBV7-9 CASTVGGKLFF TGTGCCAGCACCGTCGGGGGAAAACTGTTTTTT
TRBJ1-1 - - TRBV5-1 CASSLEAGDTEAFF TGCGCCAGCAGCTTGGAGGCAGGGGACACTGAAGCTTTCTTT
TRBJ1-2 once TRBD1 TRBV7-2 CASSWSRDSLYGYTF TGTGCCAGCAGCTGGAGCCGGGACAGCCTATATGGCTACACCTTC
TRBJ2-6 once - TRBV5-4 CASSHRGRSGANVLTF TGTGCCAGCAGCCACAGAGGTCGCTCTGGGGCCAACGTCCTGACTTTC
TRBJ2-7 - TRBD1 TRBV9 CASSPGDRVSEQYF TGTGCCAGCAGCCCTGGGGACAGGGTCTCCGAGCAGTACTTC
TRBJ2-7 - - TRBV7-9 CASSKNYEQYF TGTGCCAGCAGCAAGAACTACGAGCAGTACTTC
TRBJ1-4 - - TRBV6-6 CASSYYRTFRGEKLFF TGTGCCAGCAGTTACTACAGGACCTTTAGGGGCGAAAAACTGTTTTTT
TRBJ2-3 - TRBD2 TRBV7-9 CASSQTGGPGDTQYF TGTGCCAGCAGCCAGACGGGGGGGCCGGGAGATACGCAGTATTTT
TRBJ1-5 - TRBD1 TRBV15 CATSSRTGAYQPQHF TGTGCCACCAGCTCACGGACAGGGGCTTATCAGCCCCAGCATTTT
TRBJ1-5 - - TRBV18 CASSLDSNQPQHF TGTGCCAGCTCACTGGACAGCAATCAGCCCCAGCATTTT
TRBJ2-1 - - TRBV5-1 CASSFNYNEQFF TGCGCCAGCAGCTTTAACTACAATGAGCAGTTCTTC
TRBJ1-5 few TRBD1 TRBV5-4 CASSRGTGGGNQPQHF TGTGCCAGCAGCCGCGGGACAGGAGGTGGAAATCAGCCCCAGCATTTT
TRBJ2-7 - TRBD1 TRBV4-1 CASSQVGRGPYYEQYF TGCGCCAGCAGCCAAGTCGGCAGGGGGCCCTACTACGAGCAGTACTTC
TRBJ2-5 - TRBD2 TRBV11-2 CASSPLGTSGSYETQYF TGTGCCAGCAGCCCACTGGGGACTAGCGGGAGCTACGAGACCCAGTACTTC
TRBJ2-6 - - TRBV5-6 CASSPTWGSGANVLTF TGTGCCAGCAGCCCGACGTGGGGGTCTGGGGCCAACGTCCTGACTTTC
TRBJ2-5 - - TRBV2 CASSENSGQETQYF TGTGCCAGCAGTGAAAATAGCGGCCAAGAGACCCAGTACTTC
TRBJ1-2 - TRBD1 TRBV7-9 CASSRVAGGLVIYGYTF TGTGCCAGCAGCCGCGTCGCAGGGGGCTTGGTCATCTATGGCTACACCTTC
TRBJ2-5 - - TRBV5-4 CASKRGQETQYF TGTGCCAGCAAACGTGGCCAAGAGACCCAGTACTTC
TRBJ2-2 - - TRBV15 CATSRDRGLSGELFF TGTGCCACCAGCAGAGATCGGGGGTTGTCCGGGGAGCTGTTTTTT
TRBJ1-3 - TRBD1 TRBV7-2 CASSFGTGGNTIYF TGTGCCAGCAGCTTTGGGACAGGAGGAAACACCATATATTTT
TRBJ1-2 - - TRBV5-1 CASSPVNLNYGYTF TGCGCCAGCAGCCCGGTCAACCTAAACTATGGCTACACCTTC
TRBJ1-5 - - TRBV10-1 CASSERGDQPQHF TGCGCCAGCAGTGAAAGGGGGGACCAGCCCCAGCATTTT
TRBJ1-6 - - TRBV5-1 CASSGKSASSYNSPLHF TGCGCCAGCAGCGGGAAGAGTGCGAGCTCCTATAATTCACCCCTCCACTTT
TRBJ1-5 - TRBD1 TRBV10-1 CASRGAPWGTGKAGQPQHF TGCGCCAGCAGGGGCGCCCCCTGGGGGACAGGGAAGGCGGGTCAGCCCCAGCATTTT
TRBJ2-1 few TRBD2 TRBV7-3 CASSLTWSGSIYEQFF TGTGCCAGCAGCTTAACCTGGAGCGGGAGTATATATGAGCAGTTCTTC
TRBJ2-2 once TRBD1 TRBV7-9 CASSRGGAGNTGELFF TGTGCCAGCAGCCGAGGGGGCGCAGGGAACACCGGGGAGCTGTTTTTT
TRBJ2-1 - - TRBV19 CASSMTSYNEQFF TGTGCCAGTAGTATGACGAGTTACAATGAGCAGTTCTTC
TRBJ2-5 - - TRBV10-2 CASSDSRADGTLAQYF TGCGCCAGCAGTGATTCTAGGGCTGACGGGACGCTAGCCCAGTACTTC
TRBJ2-2 - - TRBV5-1 CASSLVGIDTGELFF TGCGCCAGCAGCTTGGTGGGGATCGACACCGGGGAGCTGTTTTTT
TRBJ2-5 - - TRBV6-5 CASGQETQYF TGTGCCAGCGGCCAAGAGACCCAGTACTTC
TRBJ1-1 - - TRBV5-1 CASSLTGNTEAFF TGCGCCAGCAGCTTGACGGGGAACACTGAAGCTTTCTTT
TRBJ1-5 - TRBD1 TRBV19 CASGQGYQPQHF TGTGCCAGTGGACAGGGCTATCAGCCCCAGCATTTT